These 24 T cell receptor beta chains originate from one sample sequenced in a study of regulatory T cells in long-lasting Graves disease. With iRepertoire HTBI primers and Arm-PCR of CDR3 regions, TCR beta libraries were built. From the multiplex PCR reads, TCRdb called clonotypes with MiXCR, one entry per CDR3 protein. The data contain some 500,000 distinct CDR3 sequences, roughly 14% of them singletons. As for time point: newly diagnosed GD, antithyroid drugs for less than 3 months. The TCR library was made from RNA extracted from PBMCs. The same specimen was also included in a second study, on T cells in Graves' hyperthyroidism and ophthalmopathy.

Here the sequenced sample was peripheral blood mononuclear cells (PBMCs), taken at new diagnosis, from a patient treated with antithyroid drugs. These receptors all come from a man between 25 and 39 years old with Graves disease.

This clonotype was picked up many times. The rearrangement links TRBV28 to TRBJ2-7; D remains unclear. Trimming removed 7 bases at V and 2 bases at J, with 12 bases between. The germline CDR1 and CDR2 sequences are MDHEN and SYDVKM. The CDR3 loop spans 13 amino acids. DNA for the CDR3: TGTGCCAGCACTTTGAGCGATCCCTACGAGCAGTACTTC. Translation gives CASTLSDPYEQYF. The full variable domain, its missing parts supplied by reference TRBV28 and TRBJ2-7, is DVKVTQSSRYLVKRTGEKVFLECVQDMDHENMFWYRQDPGLGLRLIYFSYDVKMKEKGDIPEGYSVSREKKERFSLILESASTNQTSMYLCASTLSDPYEQYFGPGTRLTVT.

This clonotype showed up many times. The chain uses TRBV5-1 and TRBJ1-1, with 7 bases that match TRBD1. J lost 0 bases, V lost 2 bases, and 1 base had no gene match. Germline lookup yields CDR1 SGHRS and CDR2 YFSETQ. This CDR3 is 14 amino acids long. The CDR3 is CASSFDRVNTEAFF. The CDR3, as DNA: TGCGCCAGCAGCTTCGACAGGGTGAACACTGAAGCTTTCTTT.

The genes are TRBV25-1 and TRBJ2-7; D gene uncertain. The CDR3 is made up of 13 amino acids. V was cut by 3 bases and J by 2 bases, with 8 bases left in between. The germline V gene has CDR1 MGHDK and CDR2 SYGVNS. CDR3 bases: TGTGCCAGCAGTGAGCTCGGTACCTACGAGCAGTACTTC. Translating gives CASSELGTYEQYF.

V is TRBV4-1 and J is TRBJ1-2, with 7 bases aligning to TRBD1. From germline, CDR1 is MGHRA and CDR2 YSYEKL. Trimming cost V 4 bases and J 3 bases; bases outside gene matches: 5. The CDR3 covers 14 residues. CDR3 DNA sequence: TGCGCCAGCAGCCCGGGACAGTCCCACTATGGCTACACCTTC. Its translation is CASSPGQSHYGYTF.

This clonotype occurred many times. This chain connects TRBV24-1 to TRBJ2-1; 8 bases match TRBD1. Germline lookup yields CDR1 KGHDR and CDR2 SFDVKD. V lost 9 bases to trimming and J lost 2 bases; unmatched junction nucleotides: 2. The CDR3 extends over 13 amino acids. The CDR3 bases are TGTGCCACCGGACAGGGTGCCTACAATGAGCAGTTCTTC. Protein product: CATGQGAYNEQFF.

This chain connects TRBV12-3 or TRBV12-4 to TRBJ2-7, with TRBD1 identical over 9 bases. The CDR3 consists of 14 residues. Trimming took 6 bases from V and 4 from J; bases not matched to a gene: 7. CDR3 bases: TGTGCCAGCAGGTTCGGGACAGGGTTTTACGAGCAGTACTTC. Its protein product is CASRFGTGFYEQYF.

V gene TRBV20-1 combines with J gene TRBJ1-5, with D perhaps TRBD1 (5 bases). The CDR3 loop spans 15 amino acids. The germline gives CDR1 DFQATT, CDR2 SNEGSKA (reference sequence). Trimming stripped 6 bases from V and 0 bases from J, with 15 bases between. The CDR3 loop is CSAAGTDYSNQPQHF. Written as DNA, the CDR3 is TGCAGTGCCGCCGGGACGGATTATAGCAATCAGCCCCAGCATTTT.

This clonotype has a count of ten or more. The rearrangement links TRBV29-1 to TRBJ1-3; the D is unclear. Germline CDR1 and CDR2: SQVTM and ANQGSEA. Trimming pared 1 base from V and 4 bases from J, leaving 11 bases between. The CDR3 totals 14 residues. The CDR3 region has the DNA TGCAGCGTTGAAGCGGAAGGGTACGGAAACACCATATATTTT. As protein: CSVEAEGYGNTIYF.

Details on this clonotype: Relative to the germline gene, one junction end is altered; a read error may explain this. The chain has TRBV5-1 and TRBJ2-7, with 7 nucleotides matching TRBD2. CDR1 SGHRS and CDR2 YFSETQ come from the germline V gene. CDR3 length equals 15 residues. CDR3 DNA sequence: TGTGCCAGCAGCTTGGAGGGACTAACCAGTCGAGAGCAGTACTTC. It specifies CASSLEGLTSREQYF.

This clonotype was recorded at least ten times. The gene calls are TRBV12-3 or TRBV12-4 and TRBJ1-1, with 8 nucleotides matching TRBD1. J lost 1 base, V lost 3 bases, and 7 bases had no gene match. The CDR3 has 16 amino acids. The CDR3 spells CASSFWTGFTNTEAFF. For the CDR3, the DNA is TGTGCCAGCAGTTTTTGGACAGGGTTTACGAACACTGAAGCTTTCTTT.

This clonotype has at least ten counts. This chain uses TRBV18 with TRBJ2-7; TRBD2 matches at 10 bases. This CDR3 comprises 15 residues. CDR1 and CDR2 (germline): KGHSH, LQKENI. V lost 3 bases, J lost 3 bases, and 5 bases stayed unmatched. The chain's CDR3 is CASSPGSGRVYEQYF. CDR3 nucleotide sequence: TGTGCCAGCTCACCGGGCAGCGGGAGGGTCTACGAGCAGTACTTC.

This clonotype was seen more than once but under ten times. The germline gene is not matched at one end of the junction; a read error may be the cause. The CDR3 bases are TGCGCCAGCAGCCGGGACGGGAGGTTGGAGACCCAGTACTTC. Protein sequence: CASSRDGRLETQYF. V gene TRBV12-3 or TRBV12-4 combines with J gene TRBJ2-5, with TRBD2 matching over 7 bases. The CDR3 spans 14 residues.

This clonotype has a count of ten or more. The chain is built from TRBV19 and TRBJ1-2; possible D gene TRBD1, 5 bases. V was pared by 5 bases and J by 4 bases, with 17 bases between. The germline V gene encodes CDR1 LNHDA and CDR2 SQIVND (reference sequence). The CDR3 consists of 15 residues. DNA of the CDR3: TGTGCCAGTAGTCTGAGGACAACCACCCTCTATGGCTACACCTTC. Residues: CASSLRTTTLYGYTF.

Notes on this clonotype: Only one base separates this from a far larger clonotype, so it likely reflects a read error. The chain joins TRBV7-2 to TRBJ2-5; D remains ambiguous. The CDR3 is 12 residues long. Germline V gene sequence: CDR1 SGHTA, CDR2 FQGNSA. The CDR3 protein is CASSFRQETQCF. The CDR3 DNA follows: TGTGCCAGCAGCTTCCGCCAAGAGACCCAGTGCTTC.

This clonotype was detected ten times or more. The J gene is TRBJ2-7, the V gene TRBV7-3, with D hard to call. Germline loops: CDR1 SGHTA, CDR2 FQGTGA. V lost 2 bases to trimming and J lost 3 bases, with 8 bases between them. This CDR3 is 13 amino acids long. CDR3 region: CASSLGVDYEQYF. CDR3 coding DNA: TGTGCCAGCAGCTTAGGGGTGGACTACGAGCAGTACTTC.

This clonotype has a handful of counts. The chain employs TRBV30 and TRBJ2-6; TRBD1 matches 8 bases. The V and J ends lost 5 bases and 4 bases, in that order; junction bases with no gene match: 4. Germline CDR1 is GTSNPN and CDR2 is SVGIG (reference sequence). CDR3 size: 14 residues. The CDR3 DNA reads TGTGCCTGGGCGACAGGGGCCGGGGCCAACGTCCTGACTTTC. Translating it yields CAWATGAGANVLTF.

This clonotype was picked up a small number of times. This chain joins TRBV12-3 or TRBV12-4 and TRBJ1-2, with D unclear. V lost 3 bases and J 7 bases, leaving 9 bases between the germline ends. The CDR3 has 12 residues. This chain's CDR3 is CASSLSPTGYTF. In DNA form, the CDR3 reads TGTGCCAGCAGTTTGAGCCCAACTGGCTACACCTTC.

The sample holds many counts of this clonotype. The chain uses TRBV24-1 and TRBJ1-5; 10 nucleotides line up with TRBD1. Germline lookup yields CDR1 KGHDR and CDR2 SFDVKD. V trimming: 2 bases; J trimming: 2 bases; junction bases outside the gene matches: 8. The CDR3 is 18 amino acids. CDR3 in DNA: TGTGCCACCAGTGATTCCGGGACAGGGGAAGGAGGCAATCAGCCCCAGCATTTT. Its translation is CATSDSGTGEGGNQPQHF.

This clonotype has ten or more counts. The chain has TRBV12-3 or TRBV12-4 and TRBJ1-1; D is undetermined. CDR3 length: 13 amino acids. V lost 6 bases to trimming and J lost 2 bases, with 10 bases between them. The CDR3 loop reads CASRYRLNTEAFF. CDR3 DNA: TGTGCCAGCAGGTACCGTCTAAACACTGAAGCTTTCTTT.

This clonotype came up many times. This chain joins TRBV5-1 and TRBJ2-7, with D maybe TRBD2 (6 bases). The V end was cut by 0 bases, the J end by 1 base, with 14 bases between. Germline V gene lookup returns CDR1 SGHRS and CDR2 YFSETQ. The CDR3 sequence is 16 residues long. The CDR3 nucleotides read TGCGCCAGCAGCTTGGGATGGCGTGGAGGGTCCTACGAGCAGTACTTC. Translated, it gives CASSLGWRGGSYEQYF.

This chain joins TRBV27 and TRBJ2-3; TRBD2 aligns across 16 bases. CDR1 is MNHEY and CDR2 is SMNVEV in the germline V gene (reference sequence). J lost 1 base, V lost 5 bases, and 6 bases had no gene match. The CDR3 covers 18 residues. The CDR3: CASSAGTSGRAGTDTQYF. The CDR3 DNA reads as TGTGCCAGCAGTGCCGGGACTAGCGGGAGGGCCGGCACAGATACGCAGTATTTT.

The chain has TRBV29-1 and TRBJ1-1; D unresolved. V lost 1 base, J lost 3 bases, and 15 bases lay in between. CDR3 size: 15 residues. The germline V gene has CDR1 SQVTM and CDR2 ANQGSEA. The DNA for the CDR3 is TGCAGCGTTGAAGGCGCTAAACGGAGTCACACTGAAGCTTTCTTT. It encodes CSVEGAKRSHTEAFF.

CDR3 nucleotides: TGTGCCAGCAGCTTAACCCAAGACCTTAGGGGGCTCTACGAGCAGTACTTC. This translates into CASSLTQDLRGLYEQYF. The V and J genes are TRBV11-2 and TRBJ2-7, with 7 bases aligning to TRBD1. The CDR3 length is 17 residues. Germline V gene sequence: CDR1 SGHAT, CDR2 FQNNGV. The V gene end was trimmed by 2 bases and the J gene end by 3 bases; junction bases not matched to a gene: 13.

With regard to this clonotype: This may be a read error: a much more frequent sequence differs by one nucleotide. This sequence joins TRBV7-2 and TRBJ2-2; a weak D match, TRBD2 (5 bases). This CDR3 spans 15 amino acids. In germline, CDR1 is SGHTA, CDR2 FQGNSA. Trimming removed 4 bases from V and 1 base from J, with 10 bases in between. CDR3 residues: CASSSAARNTGELFF. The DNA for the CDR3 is TGTGCCAGCAGCTCAGCGGCGCGGAACACCGGGGAGCTGTTTTTT.